One and the same sample provided the 30 T cell receptor beta chains below, sequenced in a study of blood T cell repertoires in COVID-19. The data were produced by immunoSEQ multiplex PCR, yet TCRdb's version contains in-frame clones alone and is incomplete. The table lists 68,000 or so clones, 88% of them singletons. Input material: peripheral blood. The receptors derive from a man aged 65 to 79 with active or convalescent COVID-19.

V gene TRBV29-1 combines with J gene TRBJ2-1; 8 positions match TRBD1. The CDR3 has 14 residues. J gave up 5 bases and V 4 bases, and 7 bases lay outside the gene matches. Germline CDR1 and CDR2: SQVTM and ANQGSEA. This CDR3 is CSVGSVTGDNEQFF. CDR3 sequence (DNA): TGCAGCGTTGGAAGCGTGACAGGGGACAATGAGCAGTTCTTC.

This clone was seen more than once but under ten times. The chain recombines TRBV5-1 with TRBJ1-5; TRBD1 agrees at 8 bases. The CDR3 runs 14 residues. Germline-derived CDR1 and CDR2 are SGHRS and YFSETQ. After removal of 4 bases from V and 7 bases from J, the junction contained 7 bases not matched to a gene. Written as DNA, the CDR3 is TGCGCCAGCAGCCCTTCAGGGGGCAGGCAGCCCCAGCATTTT. It codes for CASSPSGGRQPQHF. Full variable domain (rest looked up from reference TRBV5-1 and TRBJ1-5): KAGVTQTPRYLIKTRGQQVTLSCSPISGHRSVSWYQQTPGQGLQFLFEYFSETQRNKGNFPGRFSGRQFSNSRSEMNVSTLELGDSALYLCASSPSGGRQPQHFGDGTRLSIL.

The V call is TRBV7-9, the J call TRBJ1-1; 9 bases line up with TRBD1. J gave up 4 bases and V 2 bases, and 11 bases lay outside the gene matches. The CDR3 is made up of 17 amino acids. From germline, CDR1 is SEHNR and CDR2 FQNEAQ (reference sequence). DNA for the CDR3: TGTGCCAGCAGCTTATCCCTACCGACAGGGGGAAGCACTGAAGCTTTCTTT. Amino acids: CASSLSLPTGGSTEAFF.

CDR3 protein: CASSLGGTSGSADTQYF. CDR3 nucleotides: TGCGCCAGCAGCTTGGGGGGGACTAGCGGGAGTGCAGATACGCAGTATTTT. This chain connects TRBV5-1 to TRBJ2-3; TRBD2 agrees at 14 bases. Germline assignment: CDR1 SGHRS and CDR2 YFSETQ. The CDR3 contains 17 residues. Germline trimming cut 0 bases from V and 4 bases from J; bases unmatched to any gene: 4.

The genes are TRBV10-2 and TRBJ1-3; D gene ambiguous. Germline CDR1 is WSHSY and CDR2 is SAAADI. Trimming left V 2 bases short and J 0 bases short, with 11 bases between. The CDR3 spans 16 residues. DNA of the CDR3: TGCGCCAGCAGTGAGAATCGTAGAAGCTCTGGAAACACCATATATTTT. Protein sequence: CASSENRRSSGNTIYF.

The chain joins TRBV10-3 to TRBJ1-1, with D perhaps matching TRBD1 (5 bases). This CDR3 is 15 amino acids long. V shed 2 bases and J shed 7 bases, with 17 bases lying between them. Germline V CDR1 and CDR2: ENHRY, SYGVKD. Here the CDR3 reads CAISEGGEPPLEAFF. CDR3 nucleotides: TGTGCCATCAGTGAGGGGGGGGAGCCCCCCCTTGAAGCTTTCTTT.

Only a few counts were recorded for this clone. The gene calls are TRBV28 and TRBJ2-7; D perhaps matches TRBD2 (6 bases). V lost 2 bases, J lost 2 bases, and 10 bases lay in between. CDR3 length equals 14 residues. Germline-derived CDR1 and CDR2 are MDHEN and SYDVKM. The DNA for the CDR3 is TGTGCCAGCAGTTTAGGGGCGGGAACCTACGAGCAGTACTTC. It codes for CASSLGAGTYEQYF.

The genes are TRBV4-1 and TRBJ2-5; TRBD1 matches at 9 bases. This CDR3 has 17 residues. Germline V CDR1 and CDR2: MGHRA, YSYEKL. The V segment lost 0 bases and the J segment 5 bases; nucleotides outside the gene matches: 10. The CDR3 DNA reads TGCGCCAGCAGCCAAGATTCGGGACAGGGAAATAGGGAGACCCAGTACTTC. Amino acids: CASSQDSGQGNRETQYF.

V gene TRBV29-1 combines with J gene TRBJ1-2; perhaps TRBD1 as D (5 bases). The V and J ends lost 5 bases and 4 bases respectively, with 11 bases between them. The V gene's germline CDR1 is SQVTM and CDR2 ANQGSEA. This CDR3 has 12 amino acids. The chain's CDR3 is CSVRTGFYGYTF. The DNA for the CDR3 is TGCAGCGTTAGAACAGGTTTCTATGGCTACACCTTC.

The chain joins TRBV2 to TRBJ2-5; the match to TRBD1 covers 9 bases. The germline V gene has CDR1 SNHLY and CDR2 FYNNEI. The CDR3 totals 14 residues. With V trimmed by 8 bases and J by 2 bases, 6 bases remained unmatched. CDR3 amino acids: CASSGQGWQETQYF. The CDR3 DNA is TGTGCCAGCTCGGGACAGGGTTGGCAAGAGACCCAGTACTTC.

The chain recombines TRBV21-1 with TRBJ1-4. TRBV21-1 is noted as a pseudogene. This CDR3 contains 23 residues. The CDR3 reads CASSKMKPDIGRYKGRGDEKLFF. CDR3 sequence (DNA): TGTGCCAGCAGCAAAATGAAACCCGACATAGGGAGGTATAAGGGGAGGGGGGATGAAAAACTGTTTTTT.

The rearrangement uses TRBV19 and TRBJ2-1; D perhaps matches TRBD2 (5 bases). The V end lost 9 bases, the J end lost 8 bases, and 14 bases lay between the germline ends. The CDR3 covers 12 residues. The germline CDR1 and CDR2 sequences are LNHDA and SQIVND (reference sequence). The CDR3 sequence: CASAGVRDEQFF. The CDR3 nucleotides are TGTGCCAGCGCCGGGGTCCGGGATGAGCAGTTCTTC.

This chain connects TRBV7-3 to TRBJ2-5; D is possibly TRBD1 (6 bases). Trimming removed 4 bases from V and 5 bases from J, with 11 bases in between. Germline CDR1 is SGHTA and CDR2 is FQGTGA. The CDR3 runs to 13 residues. The CDR3, as DNA: TGTGCCAGCAGCTCACTCAGGGGTGAGACCCAGTACTTC. Protein sequence: CASSSLRGETQYF.

The V call is TRBV12-3 or TRBV12-4, the J call TRBJ2-7; a possible D gene is TRBD2 (6 bases). V lost 5 bases and J 0 bases, leaving 8 bases between the germline ends. The CDR3 has 13 residues. Here the CDR3 DNA reads TGTGCCAGCAGTCGCGGGACCTCCTACGAGCAGTACTTC. Translated, it gives CASSRGTSYEQYF.

This sequence joins TRBV5-1 and TRBJ2-3; 10 bases fit TRBD2. The J segment lost 3 bases and the V segment lost 0 bases, leaving 10 bases of the junction unmatched. Per the germline V gene, CDR1 is SGHRS and CDR2 is YFSETQ. The CDR3 covers 18 residues. The CDR3 spells CASSLASGGASGTDTQYF. In nucleotides, the CDR3 is TGCGCCAGCAGCTTGGCGAGCGGGGGGGCATCCGGTACAGATACGCAGTATTTT. Variable domain in full (rest from reference TRBV5-1 and TRBJ2-3): KAGVTQTPRYLIKTRGQQVTLSCSPISGHRSVSWYQQTPGQGLQFLFEYFSETQRNKGNFPGRFSGRQFSNSRSEMNVSTLELGDSALYLCASSLASGGASGTDTQYFGPGTRLTVL.

This chain uses TRBV19 with TRBJ1-2, with D unclear. Germline-derived CDR1 and CDR2 are LNHDA and SQIVND (reference sequence). Trimming took 1 base from V and 8 from J, leaving 8 bases between them. The CDR3 sequence is 12 residues long. The chain's CDR3 is CASSIGLRGYTF. The DNA of the CDR3 is TGTGCCAGTAGTATAGGTCTGCGGGGCTACACCTTC.

The chain carries TRBV30 and TRBJ1-2; no firm D call. The V end was cut by 0 bases, the J end by 3 bases, with 8 bases between. Germline loops: CDR1 GTSNPN, CDR2 SVGIG (reference sequence). This CDR3 contains 13 residues. The CDR3 loop reads CAWSVRGDYGYTF. The CDR3 nucleotides read TGTGCCTGGAGTGTGCGAGGCGACTATGGCTACACCTTC.

The rearrangement joins TRBV30 to TRBJ2-3; D not resolved. Per the germline V gene, CDR1 is GTSNPN and CDR2 is SVGIG (reference sequence). Deletions cut 1 base from V and 2 bases from J, with 19 bases between. CDR3 length: 17 residues. CDR3 sequence reads: CAWSGTRQVPLTDTQYF. CDR3 DNA sequence: TGTGCCTGGAGTGGCACCCGACAAGTGCCCCTCACAGATACGCAGTATTTT.

The V call is TRBV2, the J call TRBJ1-2, with 7 bases fitting TRBD1. The junction had 6 bases not matched to a gene; V was cut back by 4 bases and J by 4 bases. The germline gives CDR1 SNHLY, CDR2 FYNNEI. The CDR3 has 14 residues. CDR3 protein: CASSARDSVYGYTF. The CDR3 DNA is TGTGCCAGCAGTGCCCGGGACAGTGTCTATGGCTACACCTTC.

This rearrangement joins TRBV19 to TRBJ1-2; possibly TRBD1 for D (6 bases). V lost 5 bases and J lost 3, with 10 bases in between. The length of the CDR3 is 13 residues. Germline loops: CDR1 LNHDA, CDR2 SQIVND (reference sequence). The CDR3 nucleotides read TGTGCCAGTAGTCCACAGGGATACTATGGCTACACCTTC. This codes for CASSPQGYYGYTF.

The chain joins TRBV30 to TRBJ2-7; TRBD1 matches 8 bases. Trimming took 1 base from V and 6 from J; bases not matched to a gene: 11. The CDR3 extends over 15 amino acids. Germline V gene sequence: CDR1 GTSNPN, CDR2 SVGIG (reference sequence). The CDR3 region has the DNA TGTGCCTGGAGTGACTATCGGACAGGGAAAGGCGAGCAGTACTTC. Its translation: CAWSDYRTGKGEQYF.

Regarding this clone: The same CDR3 also results from other DNA sequences found in this sample. The J gene is TRBJ2-3, the V gene TRBV18; no reliable D call. CDR1 is KGHSH, CDR2 LQKENI, per germline. CDR3 length equals 13 residues. V lost 6 bases to trimming and J lost 0 bases, with 7 bases between them. CDR3 nucleotides: TGTGCCAGCTCTCCCCCTAGCACAGATACGCAGTATTTT. Its protein is CASSPPSTDTQYF.

This sequence joins TRBV7-9 and TRBJ2-3; 13 bases fit TRBD2. Germline CDR1 and CDR2: SEHNR and FQNEAQ (reference sequence). The V gene end was trimmed by 4 bases and the J gene end by 6 bases; junction bases not matched to a gene: 7. This CDR3 has 16 residues. CDR3 coding DNA: TGTGCCAGCAGCTCGGGACTAGCGGGATTCAGGGATACGCAGTATTTT. This gives the protein CASSSGLAGFRDTQYF.

This clone was seen a handful of times. The chain has TRBV19 and TRBJ1-3, with 7 bases aligning to TRBD1. The germline CDR1 and CDR2 sequences are LNHDA and SQIVND (reference sequence). The trim removed 8 bases at V and 1 base at J, leaving 5 bases unmatched. This CDR3 spans 14 amino acids. The CDR3 nucleotides are TGTGCCAGTCGACAGGGACTGTCTGGAAACACCATATATTTT. Translating it yields CASRQGLSGNTIYF. Full variable domain (rest looked up from reference TRBV19 and TRBJ1-3): DGGITQSPKYLFRKEGQNVTLSCEQNLNHDAMYWYRQDPGQGLRLIYYSQIVNDFQKGDIAEGYSVSREKKESFPLTVTSAQKNPTAFYLCASRQGLSGNTIYFGEGSWLTVV.

The J gene is TRBJ2-2, the V gene TRBV2; D call uncertain. Trimming cost V 7 bases and J 0 bases, with 9 bases left between them. CDR1 and CDR2 (germline): SNHLY, FYNNEI. The CDR3 has 14 amino acids. The CDR3 DNA reads as TGTGCCAGCAAATCCGGTGCGAACACCGGGGAGCTGTTTTTT. Translated, it gives CASKSGANTGELFF. The full variable domain, completed using reference TRBV2 and TRBJ2-2, is EPEVTQTPSHQVTQMGQEVILRCVPISNHLYFYWYRQILGQKVEFLVSFYNNEISEKSEIFDDQFSVERPDGSNFTLKIRSTKLEDSAMYFCASKSGANTGELFFGEGSRLTVL.

The CDR3 spells CASSLVQVNTEAFF. The CDR3 bases are TGTGCCAGCAGCTTAGTCCAGGTTAACACTGAAGCTTTCTTT. The genes are TRBV7-9 and TRBJ1-1; D remains ambiguous. Germline CDR1 is SEHNR and CDR2 is FQNEAQ (reference sequence). V lost 1 base, J lost 2 bases, and 8 bases lay in between. This CDR3 is 14 amino acids long.

J is TRBJ1-1 and V is TRBV3-1 (or the pseudogene TRBV3-2); maybe TRBD1 (6 bases). Trimming took 0 bases from V and 1 from J, leaving 18 bases between them. Germline V gene lookup returns CDR1 LGHDT and CDR2 YNNKEL (reference sequence). This CDR3 is built from 18 residues. The CDR3 DNA sequence: TGTGCCAGCAGCCAAGAAATACTCCCGGGACACTCGAACACTGAAGCTTTCTTT. Translating it yields CASSQEILPGHSNTEAFF.

This clone has more than one count but fewer than ten. The V and J genes are TRBV5-1 and TRBJ2-3, with 7 positions matching TRBD2. Per germline, CDR1 SGHRS and CDR2 YFSETQ. The CDR3 consists of 15 residues. The J segment lost 6 bases and the V segment lost 2 bases, leaving 9 bases of the junction unmatched. The chain's CDR3 is CASSLIRAGEDTQYF. The DNA of the CDR3 is TGCGCCAGCAGCTTAATCCGCGCGGGAGAGGATACGCAGTATTTT.

The chain employs TRBV5-1 and TRBJ2-7, with D maybe TRBD1 (5 bases). The CDR3 runs to 16 residues. Trimming removed 1 base at V and 0 bases at J, with 14 bases between. Germline loops: CDR1 SGHRS, CDR2 YFSETQ. CDR3 bases: TGCGCCAGCAGCTTGAGGCAGGGCCCCCTCTCCTACGAGCAGTACTTC. Amino acid sequence: CASSLRQGPLSYEQYF.

In its sample, this clone was seen once. The chain links TRBV7-8 to TRBJ1-4; D ambiguous. Germline values: CDR1 SGHVS, CDR2 FQNEAQ. The CDR3 totals 13 residues. Trimming removed 5 bases at V and 6 bases at J, with 10 bases between. CDR3 residues: CASSRERDEKLFF. CDR3 DNA sequence: TGTGCCAGCAGCCGGGAGAGGGATGAAAAACTGTTTTTT.